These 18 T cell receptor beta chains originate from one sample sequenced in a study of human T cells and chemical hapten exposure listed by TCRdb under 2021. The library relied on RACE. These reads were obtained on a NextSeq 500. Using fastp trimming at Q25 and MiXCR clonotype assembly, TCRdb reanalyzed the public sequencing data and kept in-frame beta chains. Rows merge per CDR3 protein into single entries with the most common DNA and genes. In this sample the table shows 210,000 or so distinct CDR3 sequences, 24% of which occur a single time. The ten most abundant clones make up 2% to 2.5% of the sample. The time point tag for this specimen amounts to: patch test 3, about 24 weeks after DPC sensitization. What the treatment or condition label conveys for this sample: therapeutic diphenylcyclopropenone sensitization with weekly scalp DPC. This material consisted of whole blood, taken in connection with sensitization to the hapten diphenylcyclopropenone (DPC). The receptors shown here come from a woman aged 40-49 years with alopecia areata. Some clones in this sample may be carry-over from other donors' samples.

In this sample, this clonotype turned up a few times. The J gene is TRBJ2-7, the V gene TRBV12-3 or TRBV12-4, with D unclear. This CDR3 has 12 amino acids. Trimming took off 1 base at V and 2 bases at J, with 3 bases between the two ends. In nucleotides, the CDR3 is TGTGCCAGCAGTTTAGTCCCCTACGAGCAGTACTTC. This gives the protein CASSLVPYEQYF.

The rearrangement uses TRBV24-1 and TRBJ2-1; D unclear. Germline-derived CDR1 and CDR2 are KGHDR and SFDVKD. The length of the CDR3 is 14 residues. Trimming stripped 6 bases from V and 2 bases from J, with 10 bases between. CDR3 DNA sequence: TGTGCCACCAGTCCAAGCACCACCTACAATGAGCAGTTCTTC. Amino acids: CATSPSTTYNEQFF.

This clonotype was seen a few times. CDR3 sequence: CASSLGRPPREQYF. The DNA for the CDR3 is TGTGCCAGCAGCTTGGGGAGGCCCCCTCGCGAGCAGTACTTC. The V gene is TRBV7-2, the J gene TRBJ2-7; D might be TRBD2 (6 bases). V lost 3 bases and J 6 bases, leaving 15 bases between the germline ends. This CDR3 is built from 14 residues. Germline CDR1 is SGHTA and CDR2 is FQGNSA.

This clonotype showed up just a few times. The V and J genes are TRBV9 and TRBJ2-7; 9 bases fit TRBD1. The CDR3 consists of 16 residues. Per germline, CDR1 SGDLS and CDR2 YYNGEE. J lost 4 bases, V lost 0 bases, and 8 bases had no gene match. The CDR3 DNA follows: TGTGCCAGCAGCGTAGCCCCAGGACAGGGGTTTTACGAGCAGTACTTC. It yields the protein CASSVAPGQGFYEQYF.

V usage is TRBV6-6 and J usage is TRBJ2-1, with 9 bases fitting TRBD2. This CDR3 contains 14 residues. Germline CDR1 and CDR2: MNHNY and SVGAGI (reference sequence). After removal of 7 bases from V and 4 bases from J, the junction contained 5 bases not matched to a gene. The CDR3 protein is CASKREEGYNEQFF. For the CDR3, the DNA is TGTGCCAGCAAGCGGGAGGAGGGTTACAATGAGCAGTTCTTC.

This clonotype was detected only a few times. The CDR3 region has the DNA TGTGCCAGCAGTTCGGCTAGCGGGAGTAATGAGCAGTTCTTC. Amino acid sequence: CASSSASGSNEQFF. The V gene is TRBV27, the J gene TRBJ2-1; 10 bases fit TRBD2. The CDR3 totals 14 residues. Germline V gene data show CDR1 as MNHEY and CDR2 as SMNVEV (reference sequence). With V trimmed by 4 bases and J by 7 bases, 4 bases remained unmatched.

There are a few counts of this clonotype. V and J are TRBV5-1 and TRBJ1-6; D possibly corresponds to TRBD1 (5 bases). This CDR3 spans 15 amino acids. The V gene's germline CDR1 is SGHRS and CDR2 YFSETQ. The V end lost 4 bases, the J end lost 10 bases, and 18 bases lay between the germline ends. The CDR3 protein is CASSKTAGGESPLHF. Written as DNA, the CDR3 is TGCGCCAGCAGCAAGACAGCGGGGGGAGAGTCACCCCTCCACTTT.

The CDR3 bases are TGTGCCAGCAGCCCGGGTGGCCGGACCTACGAGCAGTACTTC. Translated, it gives CASSPGGRTYEQYF. The V gene is TRBV28, the J gene TRBJ2-7; D gene ambiguous. V was trimmed by 6 bases and J by 2 bases, leaving 14 bases between them. The germline CDR1 and CDR2 sequences are MDHEN and SYDVKM. The CDR3 covers 14 residues. The full variable domain, in which reference TRBV28 and TRBJ2-7 provide the parts outside the CDR3, is DVKVTQSSRYLVKRTGEKVFLECVQDMDHENMFWYRQDPGLGLRLIYFSYDVKMKEKGDIPEGYSVSREKKERFSLILESASTNQTSMYLCASSPGGRTYEQYFGPGTRLTVT.

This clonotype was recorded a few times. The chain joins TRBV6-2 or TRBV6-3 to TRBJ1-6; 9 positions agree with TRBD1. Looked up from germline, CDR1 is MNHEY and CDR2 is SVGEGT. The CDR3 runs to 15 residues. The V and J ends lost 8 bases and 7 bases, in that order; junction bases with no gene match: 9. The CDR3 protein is CASRSSGTGNSPLHF. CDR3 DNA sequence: TGTGCCAGCCGATCCTCCGGGACAGGGAATTCACCCCTCCACTTT.

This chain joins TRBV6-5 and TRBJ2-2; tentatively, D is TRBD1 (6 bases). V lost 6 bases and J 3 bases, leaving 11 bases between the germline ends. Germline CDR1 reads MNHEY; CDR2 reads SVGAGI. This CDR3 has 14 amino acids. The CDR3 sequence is CASSSGVYTGELFF. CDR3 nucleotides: TGTGCCAGCAGCTCAGGGGTTTACACCGGGGAGCTGTTTTTT.

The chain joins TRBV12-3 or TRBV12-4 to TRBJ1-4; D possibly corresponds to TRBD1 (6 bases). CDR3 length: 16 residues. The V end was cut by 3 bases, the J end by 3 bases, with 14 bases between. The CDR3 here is CASSLVVGGPNEKLFF. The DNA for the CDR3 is TGTGCCAGCAGTTTGGTAGTTGGGGGGCCTAATGAAAAACTGTTTTTT.

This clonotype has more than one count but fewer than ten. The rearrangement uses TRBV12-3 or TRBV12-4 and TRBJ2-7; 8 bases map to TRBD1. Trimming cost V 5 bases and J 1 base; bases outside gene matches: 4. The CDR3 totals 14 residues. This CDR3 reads CASSRDRYSYEQYF. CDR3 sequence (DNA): TGTGCCAGCAGTCGGGACAGGTATTCCTACGAGCAGTACTTC.

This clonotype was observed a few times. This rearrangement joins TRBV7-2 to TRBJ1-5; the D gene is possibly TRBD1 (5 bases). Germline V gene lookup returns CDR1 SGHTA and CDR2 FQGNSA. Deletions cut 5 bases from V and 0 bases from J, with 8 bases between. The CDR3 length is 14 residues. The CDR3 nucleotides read TGTGCCAGCAGCAGAGGGGATAGCAATCAGCCCCAGCATTTT. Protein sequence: CASSRGDSNQPQHF.

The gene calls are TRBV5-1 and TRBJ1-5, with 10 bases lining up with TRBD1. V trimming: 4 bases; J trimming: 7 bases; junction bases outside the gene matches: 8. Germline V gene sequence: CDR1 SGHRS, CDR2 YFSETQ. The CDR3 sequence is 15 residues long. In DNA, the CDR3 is TGCGCCAGCAGCCGGTCCGGGACAGGGGACCAGCCCCAGCATTTT. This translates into CASSRSGTGDQPQHF.

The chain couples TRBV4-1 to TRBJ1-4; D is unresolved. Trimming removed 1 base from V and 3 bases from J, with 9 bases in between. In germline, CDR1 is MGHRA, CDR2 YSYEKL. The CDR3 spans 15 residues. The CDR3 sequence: CASSQGSDPNEKLFF. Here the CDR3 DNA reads TGCGCCAGCAGCCAAGGGTCAGACCCTAATGAAAAACTGTTTTTT.

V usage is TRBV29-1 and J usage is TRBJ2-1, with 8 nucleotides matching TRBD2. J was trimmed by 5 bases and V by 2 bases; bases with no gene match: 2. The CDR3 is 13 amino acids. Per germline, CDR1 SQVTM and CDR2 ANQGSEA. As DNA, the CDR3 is TGCAGCGTTGAACGGGGGGGAAACAATGAGCAGTTCTTC. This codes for CSVERGGNNEQFF.

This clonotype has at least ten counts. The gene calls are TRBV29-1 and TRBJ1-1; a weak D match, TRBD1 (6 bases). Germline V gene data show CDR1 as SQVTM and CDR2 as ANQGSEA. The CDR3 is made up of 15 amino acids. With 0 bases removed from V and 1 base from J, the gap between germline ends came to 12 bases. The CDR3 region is CSVEDHRDPNTEAFF. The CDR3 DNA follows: TGCAGCGTTGAAGATCACAGGGACCCGAACACTGAAGCTTTCTTT.

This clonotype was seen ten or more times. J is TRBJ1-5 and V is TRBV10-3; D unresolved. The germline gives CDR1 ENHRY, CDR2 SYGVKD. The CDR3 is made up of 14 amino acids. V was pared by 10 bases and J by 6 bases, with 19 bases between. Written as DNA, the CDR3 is TGTGCCACCACCATAAACTTCCCGAGTCAGCCCCAGCATTTT. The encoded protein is CATTINFPSQPQHF.